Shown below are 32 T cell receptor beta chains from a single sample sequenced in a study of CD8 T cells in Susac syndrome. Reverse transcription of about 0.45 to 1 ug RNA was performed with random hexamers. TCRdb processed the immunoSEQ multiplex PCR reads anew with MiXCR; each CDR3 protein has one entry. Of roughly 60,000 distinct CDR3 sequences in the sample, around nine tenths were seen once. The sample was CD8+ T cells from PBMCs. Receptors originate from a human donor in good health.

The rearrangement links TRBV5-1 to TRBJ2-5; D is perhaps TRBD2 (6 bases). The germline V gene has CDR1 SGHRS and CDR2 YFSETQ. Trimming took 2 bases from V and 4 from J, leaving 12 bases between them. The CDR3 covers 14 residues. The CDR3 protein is CASSFGGAVETQYF. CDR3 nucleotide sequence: TGCGCCAGCAGCTTCGGAGGGGCTGTAGAGACCCAGTACTTC.

CDR3 residues: CSASIAYEWISTDTQYF. The CDR3 coding sequence is TGCAGTGCTAGTATCGCGTACGAATGGATTAGCACAGATACGCAGTATTTT. V usage is TRBV20-1 and J usage is TRBJ2-3; the D is unclear. V lost 3 bases, J lost 0 bases, and 19 bases lay in between. This CDR3 comprises 17 residues. Germline V gene data show CDR1 as DFQATT and CDR2 as SNEGSKA (reference sequence).

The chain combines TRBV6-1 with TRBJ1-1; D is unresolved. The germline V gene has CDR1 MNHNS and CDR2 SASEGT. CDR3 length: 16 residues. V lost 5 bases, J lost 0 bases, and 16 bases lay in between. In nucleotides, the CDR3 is TGTGCCAGCAGTCCAGACCCCGACCGCCTGAACACTGAAGCTTTCTTT. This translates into CASSPDPDRLNTEAFF.

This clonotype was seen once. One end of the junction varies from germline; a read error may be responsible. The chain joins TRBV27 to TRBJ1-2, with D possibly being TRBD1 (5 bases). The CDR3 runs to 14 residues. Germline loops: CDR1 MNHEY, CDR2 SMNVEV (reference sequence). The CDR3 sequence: CASALRGMNYGHTF. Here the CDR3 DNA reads TGTGCCAGCGCGCTGAGGGGCATGAACTATGGCCACACCTTC.

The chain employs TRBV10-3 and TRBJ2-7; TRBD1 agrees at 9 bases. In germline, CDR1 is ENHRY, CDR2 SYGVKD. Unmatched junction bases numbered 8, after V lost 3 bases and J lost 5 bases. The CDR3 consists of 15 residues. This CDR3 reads CAISEPGQGANEQYF. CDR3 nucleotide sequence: TGTGCCATCAGTGAACCGGGACAGGGAGCCAACGAGCAGTACTTC.

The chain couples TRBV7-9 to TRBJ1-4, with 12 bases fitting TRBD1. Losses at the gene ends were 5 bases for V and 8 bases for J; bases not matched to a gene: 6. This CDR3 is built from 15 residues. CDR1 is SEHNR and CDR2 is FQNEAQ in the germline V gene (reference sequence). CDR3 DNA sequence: TGTGCCAGCAGCCCCGGGACAGGGGGCATCGAAAAACTGTTTTTT. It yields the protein CASSPGTGGIEKLFF.

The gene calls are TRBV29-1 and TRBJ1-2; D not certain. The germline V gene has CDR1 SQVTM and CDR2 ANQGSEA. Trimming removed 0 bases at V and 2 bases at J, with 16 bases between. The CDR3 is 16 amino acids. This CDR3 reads CSVEEIGFKENYGYTF. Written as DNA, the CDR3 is TGCAGCGTTGAAGAAATCGGGTTTAAAGAAAACTATGGCTACACCTTC.

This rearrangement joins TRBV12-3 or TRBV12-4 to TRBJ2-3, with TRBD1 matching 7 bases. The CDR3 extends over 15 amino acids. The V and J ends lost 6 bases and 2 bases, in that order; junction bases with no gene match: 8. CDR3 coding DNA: TGTGCCAGCAGCGATCCGGGACAGAACACAGATACGCAGTATTTT. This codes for CASSDPGQNTDTQYF.

The CDR3 reads CASSPRSGPSTDTQYF. In DNA form, the CDR3 reads TGTGCCAGCAGTCCTCGATCGGGGCCTTCCACAGATACGCAGTATTTT. The chain links TRBV6-5 to TRBJ2-3; possibly TRBD1 or TRBD2 for D (5 bases each). This CDR3 is built from 16 residues. Germline V gene sequence: CDR1 MNHEY, CDR2 SVGAGI. Trimming took 5 bases from V and 2 from J, leaving 17 bases between them.

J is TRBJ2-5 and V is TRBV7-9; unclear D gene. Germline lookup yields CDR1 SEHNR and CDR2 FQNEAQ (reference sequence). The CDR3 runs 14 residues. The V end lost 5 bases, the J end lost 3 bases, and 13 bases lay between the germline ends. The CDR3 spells CASSPQNVKETQYF. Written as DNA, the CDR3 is TGTGCCAGCAGCCCCCAGAACGTCAAAGAGACCCAGTACTTC.

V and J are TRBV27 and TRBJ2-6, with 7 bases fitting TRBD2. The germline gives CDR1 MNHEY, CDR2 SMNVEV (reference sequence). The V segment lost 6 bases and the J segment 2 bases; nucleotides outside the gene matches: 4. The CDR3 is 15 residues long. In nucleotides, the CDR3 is TGTGCCAGCAGCGCGGGGGTTGCTGGGGCCAACGTCCTGACTTTC. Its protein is CASSAGVAGANVLTF.

The CDR3 spells CASSTTGGPYEQYF. The DNA of the CDR3 is TGTGCCAGTAGTACAACAGGGGGGCCCTACGAGCAGTACTTC. V and J are TRBV19 and TRBJ2-7; TRBD1 matches at 8 bases. CDR1 and CDR2 (germline): LNHDA, SQIVND (reference sequence). The J segment lost 2 bases and the V segment lost 4 bases, leaving 4 bases of the junction unmatched. The CDR3 length is 14 residues. Looking up the rest from reference TRBV19 and TRBJ2-7 gives the full variable domain: DGGITQSPKYLFRKEGQNVTLSCEQNLNHDAMYWYRQDPGQGLRLIYYSQIVNDFQKGDIAEGYSVSREKKESFPLTVTSAQKNPTAFYLCASSTTGGPYEQYFGPGTRLTVT.

The CDR3 region is CASSRDPGGAGGGYTF. The CDR3 nucleotides read TGCGCCAGCAGCCGTGACCCAGGGGGCGCAGGTGGTGGCTACACCTTC. The chain couples TRBV5-1 to TRBJ1-2, with 8 bases that match TRBD1. The CDR3 runs to 16 residues. The ends lost 4 bases at V and 7 bases at J; junction bases unmatched: 15. Germline CDR1 is SGHRS and CDR2 is YFSETQ.

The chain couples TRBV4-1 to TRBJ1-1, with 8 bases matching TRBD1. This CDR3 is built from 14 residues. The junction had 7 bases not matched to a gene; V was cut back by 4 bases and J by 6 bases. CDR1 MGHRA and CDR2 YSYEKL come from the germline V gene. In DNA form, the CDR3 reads TGCGCCAGCAGCCGTGGACAGGGTCCCGCTGAAGCTTTCTTT. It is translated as CASSRGQGPAEAFF.

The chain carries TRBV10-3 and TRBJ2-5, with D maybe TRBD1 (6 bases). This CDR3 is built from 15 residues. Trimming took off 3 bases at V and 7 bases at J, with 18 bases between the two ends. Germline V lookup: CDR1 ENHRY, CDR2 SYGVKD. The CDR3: CAISDEQGQPGTQYF. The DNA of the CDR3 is TGTGCCATCAGTGACGAGCAGGGACAACCCGGGACCCAGTACTTC.

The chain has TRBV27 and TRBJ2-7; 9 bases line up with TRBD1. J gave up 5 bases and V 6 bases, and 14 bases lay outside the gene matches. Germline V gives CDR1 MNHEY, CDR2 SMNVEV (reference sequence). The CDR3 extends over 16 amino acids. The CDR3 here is CASSLTAGTGYHEQYF. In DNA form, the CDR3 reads TGTGCCAGCAGCCTAACCGCCGGGACAGGGTACCACGAGCAGTACTTC.

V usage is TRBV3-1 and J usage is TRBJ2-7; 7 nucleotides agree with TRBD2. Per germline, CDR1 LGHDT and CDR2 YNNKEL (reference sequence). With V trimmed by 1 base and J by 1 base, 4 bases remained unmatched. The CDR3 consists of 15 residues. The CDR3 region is CASSQGGGTSYEQYF. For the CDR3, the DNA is TGTGCCAGCAGCCAAGGGGGGGGAACTTCCTACGAGCAGTACTTC.

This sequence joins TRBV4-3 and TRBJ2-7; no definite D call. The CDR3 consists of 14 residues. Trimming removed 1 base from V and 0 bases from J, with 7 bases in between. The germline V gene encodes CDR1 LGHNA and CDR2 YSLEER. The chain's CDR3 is CASSQAGRSYEQYF. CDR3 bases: TGCGCCAGCAGCCAAGCTGGGCGCTCCTACGAGCAGTACTTC.

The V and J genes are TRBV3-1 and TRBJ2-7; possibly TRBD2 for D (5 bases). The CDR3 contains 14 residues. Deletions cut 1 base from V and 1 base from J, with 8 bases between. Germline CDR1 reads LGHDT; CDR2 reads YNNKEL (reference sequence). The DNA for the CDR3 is TGTGCCAGCAGCCAAGGGAGGTGGTCCTACGAGCAGTACTTC. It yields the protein CASSQGRWSYEQYF.

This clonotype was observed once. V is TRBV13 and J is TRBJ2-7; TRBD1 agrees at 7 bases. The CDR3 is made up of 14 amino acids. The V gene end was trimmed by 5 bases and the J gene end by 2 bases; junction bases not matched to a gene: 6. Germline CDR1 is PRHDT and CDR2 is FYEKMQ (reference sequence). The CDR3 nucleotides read TGTGCCAGCAGCGCATGGGACAGAGCCTACGAGCAGTACTTC. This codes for CASSAWDRAYEQYF.

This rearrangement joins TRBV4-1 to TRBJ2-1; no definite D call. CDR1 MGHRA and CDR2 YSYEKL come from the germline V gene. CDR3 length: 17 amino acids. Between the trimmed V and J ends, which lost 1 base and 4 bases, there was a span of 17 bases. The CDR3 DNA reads TGCGCCAGCAGCCAAGGGGGATTCGGGTCGGAATACAATGAGCAGTTCTTC. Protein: CASSQGGFGSEYNEQFF.

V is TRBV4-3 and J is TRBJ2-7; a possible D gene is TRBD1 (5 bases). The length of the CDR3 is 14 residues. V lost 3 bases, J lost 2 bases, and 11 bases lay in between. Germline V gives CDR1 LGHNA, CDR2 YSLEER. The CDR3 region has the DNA TGCGCCAGCAGCCAGGACAATTATGCCTACGAGCAGTACTTC. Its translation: CASSQDNYAYEQYF.

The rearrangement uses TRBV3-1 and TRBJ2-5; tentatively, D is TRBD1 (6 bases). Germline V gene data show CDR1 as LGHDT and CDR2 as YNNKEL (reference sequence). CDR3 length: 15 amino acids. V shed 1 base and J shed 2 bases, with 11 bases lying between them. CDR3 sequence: CASSQAPDSQETQYF. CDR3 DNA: TGTGCCAGCAGCCAAGCCCCGGACAGTCAAGAGACCCAGTACTTC.

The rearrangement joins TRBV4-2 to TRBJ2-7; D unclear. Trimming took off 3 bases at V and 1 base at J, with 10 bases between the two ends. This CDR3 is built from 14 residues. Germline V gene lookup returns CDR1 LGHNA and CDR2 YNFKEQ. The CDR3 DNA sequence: TGTGCCAGCAGCCAGGGCACGGCTTCCTACGAGCAGTACTTC. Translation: CASSQGTASYEQYF.

CDR3 coding DNA: TGTGCCAGCAGCTTTCGGGAGTGGACCGATAGCAATCAGCCCCAGCATTTT. Translated: CASSFREWTDSNQPQHF. The V and J genes are TRBV5-5 and TRBJ1-5; no definite D call. CDR3 length: 17 amino acids. Trimming removed 2 bases from V and 0 bases from J, with 15 bases in between. Looked up from germline, CDR1 is SGHKS and CDR2 is YYEKEE (reference sequence).

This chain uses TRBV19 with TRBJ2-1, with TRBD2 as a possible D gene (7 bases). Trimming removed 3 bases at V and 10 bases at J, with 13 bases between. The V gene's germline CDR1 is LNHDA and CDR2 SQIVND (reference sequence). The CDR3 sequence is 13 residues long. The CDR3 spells CASSIQGRGEQFF. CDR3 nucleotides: TGTGCCAGTAGTATCCAGGGGAGGGGGGAGCAGTTCTTC. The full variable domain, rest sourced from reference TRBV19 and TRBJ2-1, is DGGITQSPKYLFRKEGQNVTLSCEQNLNHDAMYWYRQDPGQGLRLIYYSQIVNDFQKGDIAEGYSVSREKKESFPLTVTSAQKNPTAFYLCASSIQGRGEQFFGPGTRLTVL.

The CDR3 sequence: CASSYLAGELGHQPQHF. The CDR3 nucleotides read TGTGCCAGCAGTTACTTAGCAGGCGAACTCGGGCATCAGCCCCAGCATTTT. The chain links TRBV6-5 to TRBJ1-5; D gene unclear. The CDR3 is 17 residues long. Germline lookup yields CDR1 MNHEY and CDR2 SVGAGI. With 1 base removed from V and 5 bases from J, the gap between germline ends came to 18 bases.

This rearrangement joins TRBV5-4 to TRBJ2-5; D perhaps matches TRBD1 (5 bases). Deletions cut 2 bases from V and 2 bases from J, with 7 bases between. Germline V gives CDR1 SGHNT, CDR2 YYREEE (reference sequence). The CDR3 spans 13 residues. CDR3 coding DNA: TGTGCCAGCAGCTTTCCAGGGCAAGAGACCCAGTACTTC. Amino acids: CASSFPGQETQYF.

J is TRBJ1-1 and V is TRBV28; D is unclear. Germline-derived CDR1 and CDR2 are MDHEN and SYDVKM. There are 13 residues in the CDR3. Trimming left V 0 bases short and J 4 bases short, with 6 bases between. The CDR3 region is CASSLWDPTEAFF. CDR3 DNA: TGTGCCAGCAGTTTATGGGACCCCACTGAAGCTTTCTTT.

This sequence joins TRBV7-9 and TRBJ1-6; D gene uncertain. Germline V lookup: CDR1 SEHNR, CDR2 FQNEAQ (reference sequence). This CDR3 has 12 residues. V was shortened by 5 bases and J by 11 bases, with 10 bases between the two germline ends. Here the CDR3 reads CASSPGFPPLHF. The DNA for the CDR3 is TGTGCCAGCAGCCCCGGTTTTCCACCCCTCCACTTT.

The CDR3 bases are TGTGCCAGCAGCGCGGGGGGGTCCACAGATACGCAGTATTTT. Translated, it gives CASSAGGSTDTQYF. The chain carries TRBV9 and TRBJ2-3; 8 bases are shared with TRBD2. Trimming at V came to 3 bases and at J to 2 bases, leaving 2 bases not matched to a gene. The V gene's germline CDR1 is SGDLS and CDR2 YYNGEE. The CDR3 runs to 14 residues.

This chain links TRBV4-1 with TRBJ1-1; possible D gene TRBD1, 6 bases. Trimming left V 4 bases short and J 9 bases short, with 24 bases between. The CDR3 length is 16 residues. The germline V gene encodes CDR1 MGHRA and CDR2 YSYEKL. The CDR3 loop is CASSLQDSPGGGKAFF. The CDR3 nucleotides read TGCGCCAGCAGCCTACAGGACAGCCCGGGGGGAGGTAAAGCTTTCTTT.